This TCR beta chain was captured by sequencing in a study of blood T cell repertoires in COVID-19. Whole-study context: Both acute and convalescent COVID-19 samples were obtained from the United States, Italy and Spain. Sources were T cells, B-cell-depleted T cells, or PBMCs; the material itself was cDNA or gDNA.

As originally analysed: Amplifying reference gene primers gave estimates of nucleated cell counts. Here immunoSEQ multiplex PCR was the method, and the copy in TCRdb shows in-frame clones only, minus some. Clone size and the V and J calls come from that table; the DNA yielded D and trimming. The sample yields about 38,000 clones, nearly 90% seen once. In germline, CDR1 is KGHSY, CDR2 FQNENV. This CDR3 is 13 amino acids long. Trimming stripped 2 bases from V and 7 bases from J, with 11 bases between. This clonotype was sampled from a man aged 60 to 69 with active or convalescent COVID-19. The rearrangement links TRBV16 to TRBJ1-2; no firm D call. Sequenced sample: peripheral blood. CDR3 nucleotide sequence: TGTGCCAGCAGCCAACCGGAGGAAATTGGCTACACCTTC. Translation: CASSQPEEIGYTF.